Listed below are T cell receptor beta chains from one sample, sequenced in a study of T cell responses to AZD1222 COVID-19 vaccine. Using immunoSEQ multiplex PCR, the repertoire was profiled, and TCRdb retains in-frame clones only, with some absent. The data contain about 170,000 clones, roughly nine tenths of them singletons. The starting material was peripheral blood, obtained on day 0 of AZD1222 vaccination. All receptors come from an adult in good health. The CDR3 runs from the conserved cysteine through the conserved F or W. The D gene is left open where the match is weak. Size tells how often a clone was seen (once, few, many) or the class of an expanded clone, and some rows leave it out.

clone size	V gene	D gene	J gene	CDR3 DNA	CDR3 protein
few	TRBV10-3	.	TRBJ1-3	TGTGCCATCCGCTCTCCCCTTGGAAACACCATATATTTT	CAIRSPLGNTIYF
.	TRBV4-3	.	TRBJ2-5	TGCGCCAGCAGCCAGGAAGTGGGTCCGACCCAGTACTTC	CASSQEVGPTQYF
.	TRBV7-6	.	TRBJ1-1	TGTGCCAGCAGCCCCGCCCCTAGGACTGAAGCTTTCTTT	CASSPAPRTEAFF
.	TRBV7-9	.	TRBJ1-1	TGTGCCAGCAGCTCCGGACAGACGAACACTGAAGCTTTCTTT	CASSSGQTNTEAFF
.	TRBV27	TRBD2	TRBJ2-1	TGTGCCAGCGGGGCGGGGGCCTACAATGAGCAGTTCTTC	CASGAGAYNEQFF
.	TRBV15	.	TRBJ2-5	TGTGCCACCAGCAGAGGACAGACCGACCAAGAGACCCAGTACTTC	CATSRGQTDQETQYF
.	TRBV30	.	TRBJ2-1	TGTGCCTGGAGTGTACTGGCGGGGAGCGATGAGCAGTTCTTC	CAWSVLAGSDEQFF
.	TRBV5-1	TRBD2	TRBJ2-3	TGCGCCAGCAGCTTGGCCTTATCTAGCGGGGGGGCCGGCGGCACAGATACGCAGTATTTT	CASSLALSSGGAGGTDTQYF
.	TRBV3-1/TRBV3-2	.	TRBJ2-1	TGTGCCAGCAGCCAAGAGGGCGGCACCCCCAGCGGCAATGAGCAGTTCTTC	CASSQEGGTPSGNEQFF
once	TRBV4-3	.	TRBJ2-3	TGCGCCAGCAGCCAAGATCCGGGGGCCACGACCACAGATACGCAGTATTTT	CASSQDPGATTTDTQYF
.	TRBV19	TRBD1	TRBJ1-5	TGTGCCAGTAGTAAAGACAGGGGAAGCAATCAGCCCCAGCATTTT	CASSKDRGSNQPQHF
.	TRBV5-6	.	TRBJ1-2	TGTGCCAGCAGCTTGTGGGGCGGGACAAAGCACTATGGCTACACCTTC	CASSLWGGTKHYGYTF
few	TRBV5-1	.	TRBJ2-7	TGCGCCAGCAGCTTGGAAGGGGGGGCCTGGTACGAGCAGTACTTC	CASSLEGGAWYEQYF
.	TRBV4-2	TRBD2	TRBJ2-3	TGTGCCAGCAGCCAACACCTAGCGGGGAGCACAGATACGCAGTATTTT	CASSQHLAGSTDTQYF
.	TRBV7-2	TRBD2	TRBJ2-7	TGTGCCAGCAGCCCATATCTCGGAAGCGGGGGGGCCGGCGACGAGCAGTACTTC	CASSPYLGSGGAGDEQYF
.	TRBV18	.	TRBJ1-6	TGTGCCAGCTCCCCCCGGGACGGGAGCTCCTATAATTCACCCCTCCACTTT	CASSPRDGSSYNSPLHF
.	TRBV6-5	.	TRBJ2-7	TGTGCCAGCAGTTACGGGGCAGGGGTGGGCTACGAGCAGTACTTC	CASSYGAGVGYEQYF